The clone carrying this T cell receptor beta chain was observed once. Its antigen is unidentified. The sample is drawn from a study of T cell responses to AZD1222 COVID-19 vaccine. V was trimmed by 1 base and J by 0 bases, leaving 7 bases between them. Germline V gene sequence: CDR1 SGHTA, CDR2 FQGNSA. CDR3 length equals 15 residues. Study observations and caveats: Compared with day 0, the breadth and depth of the Spike-specific TCR repertoire rose significantly after two doses of AZD1222. Per reports, nearly half of all spike-specific TCRs target regions that are unmutated in variants.

Profiled with immunoSEQ multiplex PCR; TCRdb holds only in-frame clones, not every one. This repertoire shows about 93,000 clones, roughly 91% found once; its top ten account for around 2.8%. This sequence joins TRBV7-2 and TRBJ2-1, with D tentatively TRBD2 (6 bases). The clonotype comes from an adult in good health. The sequences come from peripheral blood, collected on day 0 of MenACWY control vaccination. CDR3 sequence: CASSLGRDSYNEQFF. Here the CDR3 DNA reads TGTGCCAGCAGCTTAGGGCGGGACTCCTACAATGAGCAGTTCTTC.